The 3 T cell receptor beta chains below all came from one sample that was sequenced in a study of shared clonotypes between healthy human individuals. Measured with immunoSEQ multiplex PCR; TCRdb has only the in-frame clones, and not every one. Among around 2,100,000 clones listed, approximately 95% were seen once. CD45RO-negative cells were positively selected for CCR7, leaving out terminally differentiated effector memory CD45RA+ cells. Material for sequencing was naive CD8+ T cells sorted from blood. These receptors all stem from a young man in good health.

The J gene is TRBJ1-2, the V gene TRBV5-1; TRBD1 agrees at 10 bases. The CDR3 loop spans 16 amino acids. Germline V gives CDR1 SGHRS, CDR2 YFSETQ. Unmatched junction bases numbered 14, after V lost 4 bases and J lost 8 bases. The CDR3 protein is CASSPDPRGQGGGYTF. Written as DNA, the CDR3 is TGCGCCAGCAGCCCGGACCCTCGAGGACAGGGGGGCGGCTACACCTTC.

The V call is TRBV6-6, the J call TRBJ2-7; possibly TRBD1 for D (6 bases). V lost 5 bases and J 2 bases, leaving 13 bases between the germline ends. In germline, CDR1 is MNHNY, CDR2 SVGAGI (reference sequence). The CDR3 length is 14 residues. CDR3 in amino acids: CASSPRTEPYEQYF. CDR3 nucleotides: TGTGCCAGCAGTCCTCGGACAGAACCCTACGAGCAGTACTTC.

The V gene is TRBV2, the J gene TRBJ2-5; D is ambiguous. This CDR3 region has 13 residues. CDR1 SNHLY and CDR2 FYNNEI come from the germline V gene. The V end was cut by 7 bases, the J end by 5 bases, with 14 bases between. CDR3 region: CASTDLKKETQYF. As DNA, the CDR3 is TGTGCCAGCACCGATCTGAAGAAGGAGACCCAGTACTTC.